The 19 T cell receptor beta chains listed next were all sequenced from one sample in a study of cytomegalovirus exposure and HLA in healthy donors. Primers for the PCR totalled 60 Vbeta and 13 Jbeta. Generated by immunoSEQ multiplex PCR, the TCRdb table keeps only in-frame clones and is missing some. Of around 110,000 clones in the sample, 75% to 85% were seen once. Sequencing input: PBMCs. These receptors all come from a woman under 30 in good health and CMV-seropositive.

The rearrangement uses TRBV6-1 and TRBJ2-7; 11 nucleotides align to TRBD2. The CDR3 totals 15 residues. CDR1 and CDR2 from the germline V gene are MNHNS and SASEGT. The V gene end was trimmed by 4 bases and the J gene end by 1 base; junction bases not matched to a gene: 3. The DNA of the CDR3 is TGTGCCAGCAGTGTACTAGCGGGAGTGTCCTACGAGCAGTACTTC. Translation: CASSVLAGVSYEQYF.

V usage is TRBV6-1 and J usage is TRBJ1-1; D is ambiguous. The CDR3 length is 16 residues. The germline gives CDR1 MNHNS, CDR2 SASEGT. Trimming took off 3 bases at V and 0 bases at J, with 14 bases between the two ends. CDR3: CASSERVRGMNTEAFF. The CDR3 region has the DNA TGTGCCAGCAGTGAGCGTGTCCGGGGTATGAACACTGAAGCTTTCTTT.

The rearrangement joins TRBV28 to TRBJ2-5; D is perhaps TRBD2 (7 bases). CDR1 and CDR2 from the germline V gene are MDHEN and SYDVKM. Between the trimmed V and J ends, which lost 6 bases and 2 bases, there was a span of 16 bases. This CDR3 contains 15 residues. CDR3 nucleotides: TGTGCCAGCAGCTTTGGGGGGGGGCGGCAAGAGACCCAGTACTTC. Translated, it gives CASSFGGGRQETQYF.

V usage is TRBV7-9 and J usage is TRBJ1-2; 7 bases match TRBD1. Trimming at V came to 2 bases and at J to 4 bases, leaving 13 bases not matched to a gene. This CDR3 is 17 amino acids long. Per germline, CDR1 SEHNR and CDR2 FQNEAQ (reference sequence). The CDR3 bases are TGTGCCAGCAGCTTAATCGAGGGGGCAAGGGTCTTCTATGGCTACACCTTC. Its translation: CASSLIEGARVFYGYTF.

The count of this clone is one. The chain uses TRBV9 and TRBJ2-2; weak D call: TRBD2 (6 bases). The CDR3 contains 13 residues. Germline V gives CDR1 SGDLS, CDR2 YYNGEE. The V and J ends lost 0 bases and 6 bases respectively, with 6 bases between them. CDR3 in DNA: TGTGCCAGCAGCGTAGGGGGGGCCGGGGAGCTGTTTTTT. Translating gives CASSVGGAGELFF.

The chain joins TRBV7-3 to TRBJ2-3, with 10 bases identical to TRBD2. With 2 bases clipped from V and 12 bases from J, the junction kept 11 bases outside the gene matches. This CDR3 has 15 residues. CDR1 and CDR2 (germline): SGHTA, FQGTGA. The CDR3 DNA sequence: TGTGCCAGCAGCTTACGGACTAGCGGACCCATGAGACAGTATTTT. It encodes CASSLRTSGPMRQYF.

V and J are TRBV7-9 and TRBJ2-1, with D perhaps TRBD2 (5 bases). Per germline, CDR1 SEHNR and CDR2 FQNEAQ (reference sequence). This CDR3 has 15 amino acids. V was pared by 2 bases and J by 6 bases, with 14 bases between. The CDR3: CASSLSGGWGNEQFF. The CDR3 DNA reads TGTGCCAGCAGCTTATCAGGAGGTTGGGGCAATGAGCAGTTCTTC. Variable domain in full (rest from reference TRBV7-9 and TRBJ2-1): DTGVSQNPRHKITKRGQNVTFRCDPISEHNRLYWYRQTLGQGPEFLTYFQNEAQLEKSRLLSDRFSAERPKGSFSTLEIQRTEQGDSAMYLCASSLSGGWGNEQFFGPGTRLTVL.

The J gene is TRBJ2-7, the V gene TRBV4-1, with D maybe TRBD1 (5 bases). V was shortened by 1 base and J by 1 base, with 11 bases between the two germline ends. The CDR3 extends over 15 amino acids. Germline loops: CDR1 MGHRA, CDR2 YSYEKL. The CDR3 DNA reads TGCGCCAGCAGCCAAGCTGACAGTTATTCCTACGAGCAGTACTTC. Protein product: CASSQADSYSYEQYF.

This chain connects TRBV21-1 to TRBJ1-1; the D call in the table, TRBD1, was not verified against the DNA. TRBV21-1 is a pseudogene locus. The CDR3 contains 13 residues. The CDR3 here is CASSCRVNTEAFF. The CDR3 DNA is TGTGCCAGCAGCTGCAGGGTGAACACTGAAGCTTTCTTT.

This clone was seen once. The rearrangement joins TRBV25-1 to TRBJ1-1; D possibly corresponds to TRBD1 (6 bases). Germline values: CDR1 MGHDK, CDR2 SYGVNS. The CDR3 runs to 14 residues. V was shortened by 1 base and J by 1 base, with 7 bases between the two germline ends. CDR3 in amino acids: CASSEWTANTEAFF. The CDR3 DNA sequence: TGTGCCAGCAGTGAATGGACAGCGAACACTGAAGCTTTCTTT.

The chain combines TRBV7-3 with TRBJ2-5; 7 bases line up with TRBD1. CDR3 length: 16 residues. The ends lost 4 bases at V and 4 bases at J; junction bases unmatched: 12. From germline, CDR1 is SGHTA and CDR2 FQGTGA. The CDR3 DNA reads TGTGCCAGCAGCTCAGGACAGGCCACGTCCACAGAGACCCAGTACTTC. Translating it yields CASSSGQATSTETQYF.

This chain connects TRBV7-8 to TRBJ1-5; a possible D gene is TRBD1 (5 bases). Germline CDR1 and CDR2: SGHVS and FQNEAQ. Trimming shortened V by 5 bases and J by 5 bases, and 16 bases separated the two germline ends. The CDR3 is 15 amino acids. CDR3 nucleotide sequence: TGTGCCAGCAGCCTTAGAAGGGGAAGGGATCAGCCCCAGCATTTT. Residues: CASSLRRGRDQPQHF.

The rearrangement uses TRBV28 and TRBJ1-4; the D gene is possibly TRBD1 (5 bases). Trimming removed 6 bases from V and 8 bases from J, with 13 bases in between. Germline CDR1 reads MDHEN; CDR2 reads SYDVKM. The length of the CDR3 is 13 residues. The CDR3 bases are TGTGCCAGCAGGAACGGGGGGGACGAAAAACTGTTTTTT. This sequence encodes CASRNGGDEKLFF.

The DNA of the CDR3 is TGTGCCAGCATCCCAGGGGCGAGGTACAATGAGCAGTTCTTC. Encoded protein: CASIPGARYNEQFF. J is TRBJ2-1 and V is TRBV2; D possibly corresponds to TRBD1 (6 bases). V was cut by 7 bases and J by 4 bases, with 14 bases left in between. Germline V lookup: CDR1 SNHLY, CDR2 FYNNEI. The CDR3 totals 14 residues.

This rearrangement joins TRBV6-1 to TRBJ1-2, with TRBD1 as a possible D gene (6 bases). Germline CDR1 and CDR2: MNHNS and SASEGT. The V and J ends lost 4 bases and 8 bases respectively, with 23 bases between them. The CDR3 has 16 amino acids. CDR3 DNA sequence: TGTGCCAGCAGTGGGCTTATCTGGACGAGGGGGTTGGGCTACACCTTC. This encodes CASSGLIWTRGLGYTF.

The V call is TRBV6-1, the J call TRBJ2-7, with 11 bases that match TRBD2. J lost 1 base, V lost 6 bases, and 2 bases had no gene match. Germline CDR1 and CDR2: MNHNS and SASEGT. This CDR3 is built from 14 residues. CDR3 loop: CASSGLAGSYEQYF. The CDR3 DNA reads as TGTGCCAGCAGCGGACTAGCGGGTTCCTACGAGCAGTACTTC.

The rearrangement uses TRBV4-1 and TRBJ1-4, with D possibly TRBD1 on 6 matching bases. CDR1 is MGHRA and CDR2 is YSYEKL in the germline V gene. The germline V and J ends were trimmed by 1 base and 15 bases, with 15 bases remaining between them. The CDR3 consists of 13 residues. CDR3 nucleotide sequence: TGCGCCAGCAGCCAAGGCACAGAGGACAGAGTGTTTTTT. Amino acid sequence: CASSQGTEDRVFF.

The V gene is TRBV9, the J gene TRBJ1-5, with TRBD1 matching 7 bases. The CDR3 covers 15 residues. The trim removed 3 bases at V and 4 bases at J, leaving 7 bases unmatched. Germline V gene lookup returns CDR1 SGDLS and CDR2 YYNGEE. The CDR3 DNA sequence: TGTGCCAGCAGCGGGGGTACGACAGGGAATCAGCCCCAGCATTTT. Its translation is CASSGGTTGNQPQHF.

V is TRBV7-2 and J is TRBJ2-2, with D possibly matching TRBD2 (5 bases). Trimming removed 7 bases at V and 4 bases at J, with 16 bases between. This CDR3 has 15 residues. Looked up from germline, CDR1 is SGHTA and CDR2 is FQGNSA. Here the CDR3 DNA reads TGTGCCAGCACCCTCGGCGGGCCGGGCACCGGGGAGCTGTTTTTT. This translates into CASTLGGPGTGELFF.